In its sample, the clone carrying this T cell receptor (beta chain) was seen once. The antigen is undetermined. The data were taken from a study of long-term antiretroviral therapy in people with HIV. Regarding the study as a whole: Information on adherence to ART, viral resistance or therapy changes was unavailable.

Sequencing used immunoSEQ v3.0 at survey level. Sequencing used immunoSEQ multiplex PCR; TCRdb keeps in-frame clones, though not all of them. The repertoire holds tens of thousands of clones, 80% to 95% seen once, with over 8.5% in the top ten. This CDR3 has 14 amino acids. The V gene end was trimmed by 1 base and the J gene end by 3 bases; junction bases not matched to a gene: 2. Germline CDR1 reads KGHSH; CDR2 reads LQKENI. Specimens held about 0.9-10 million cryopreserved PBMC prior to DNA extraction. This clonotype originated in a middle-aged woman with HIV. Sample: unsorted PBMCs, taken 7.6 years after starting antiretroviral therapy. J is TRBJ1-1 and V is TRBV18; TRBD1 agrees at 7 bases. CDR3 amino acids: CASSPQGADTEAFF. CDR3 sequence (DNA): TGTGCCAGCTCACCACAGGGGGCGGACACTGAAGCTTTCTTT.